Listed here are 20 T cell receptor beta chains from one sample, sequenced in a study of cytomegalovirus exposure and HLA in healthy donors. PCR amplification relied on 60 Vbeta primers (plus 13 Jbeta primers). The table came from immunoSEQ multiplex PCR; TCRdb's copy has only in-frame clones and leaves some out. The sample lists 110,000 to 150,000 clones; around 79% were seen once. What was sequenced was PBMCs. The receptor set was obtained from a male donor in good health and CMV-seronegative.

The V and J genes are TRBV4-2 and TRBJ2-5, with 9 bases that match TRBD2. The CDR3 is 16 residues long. Trimming at V came to 1 base and at J to 1 base, leaving 4 bases not matched to a gene. Looked up from germline, CDR1 is LGHNA and CDR2 is YNFKEQ. DNA of the CDR3: TGTGCCAGCAGCCAAGGCCAGACTAGCGGCCAAGAGACCCAGTACTTC. Its protein is CASSQGQTSGQETQYF.

The rearrangement links TRBV11-3 to TRBJ2-1, with 8 bases matching TRBD1. Germline V gene lookup returns CDR1 SGHNT and CDR2 YENEEA. J was trimmed by 0 bases and V by 5 bases; bases with no gene match: 3. The CDR3 covers 15 residues. CDR3 protein: CASSLDRGSYNEQFF. In nucleotides, the CDR3 is TGTGCCAGCAGCCTCGACAGGGGCTCCTACAATGAGCAGTTCTTC. Filled out from reference TRBV11-3 and TRBJ2-1, the complete variable domain reads EAGVVQSPRYKIIEKKQPVAFWCNPISGHNTLYWYLQNLGQGPELLIRYENEEAVDDSQLPKDRFSAERLKGVDSTLKIQPAELGDSAVYLCASSLDRGSYNEQFFGPGTRLTVL.

The chain employs TRBV15 and TRBJ2-5; 8 nucleotides agree with TRBD1. After removal of 5 bases from V and 5 bases from J, the junction contained 10 bases not matched to a gene. Germline V gene lookup returns CDR1 LNHNV and CDR2 YYDKDF (reference sequence). The CDR3 runs 15 residues. CDR3 residues: CATSAPGQGAETQYF. CDR3 DNA sequence: TGTGCCACCAGCGCTCCCGGACAGGGAGCGGAGACCCAGTACTTC.

The gene calls are TRBV30 and TRBJ2-7; no definite D call. V was clipped by 5 bases and J by 0 bases, with 17 bases between them. The CDR3 runs 15 residues. Per the germline V gene, CDR1 is GTSNPN and CDR2 is SVGIG (reference sequence). DNA for the CDR3: TGTGCCTGGGGTCGAATTGGGCCGACCTCCTACGAGCAGTACTTC. This gives the protein CAWGRIGPTSYEQYF.

The V and J genes are TRBV9 and TRBJ2-2; D not certain. CDR3 size: 16 residues. Germline V gene lookup returns CDR1 SGDLS and CDR2 YYNGEE. V gave up 3 bases and J gave up 5 bases, with 17 bases separating them. CDR3 sequence (DNA): TGTGCCAGCAGCGACACCCCGCAACCACCAACCGGGGAGCTGTTTTTT. Translating it yields CASSDTPQPPTGELFF.

V is TRBV14 and J is TRBJ2-2; TRBD2 aligns across 12 bases. Per the germline V gene, CDR1 is SGHDN and CDR2 is FVKESK. Trimming cost V 0 bases and J 6 bases; bases outside gene matches: 5. The CDR3 sequence is 17 residues long. CDR3: CASSQDLTSGGPGELFF. In nucleotides, the CDR3 is TGTGCCAGCAGCCAAGATCTTACTAGCGGGGGGCCCGGGGAGCTGTTTTTT.

The J gene is TRBJ1-2, the V gene TRBV7-2, with 9 bases aligning to TRBD1. Trimming at V came to 0 bases and at J to 8 bases, leaving 1 base not matched to a gene. Per the germline V gene, CDR1 is SGHTA and CDR2 is FQGNSA. The CDR3 runs to 13 residues. CDR3 in DNA: TGTGCCAGCAGCTTAGCGGACAGGGGCGGCTACACCTTC. Translating gives CASSLADRGGYTF.

The CDR3 DNA sequence: TGTGCCATCAGTGAAACTGTTAACCAAGAGACCCAGTACTTC. As protein: CAISETVNQETQYF. V is TRBV10-3 and J is TRBJ2-5; D unclear. The germline V gene encodes CDR1 ENHRY and CDR2 SYGVKD. Trimming took 3 bases from V and 0 from J, leaving 8 bases between them. This CDR3 region has 14 residues.

The rearrangement links TRBV4-1 to TRBJ2-1; 12 bases are a match to TRBD2. The CDR3 has 16 residues. Unmatched junction bases numbered 10, after V lost 3 bases and J lost 10 bases. Germline CDR1 MGHRA, CDR2 YSYEKL. In DNA, the CDR3 is TGCGCCAGCAGCCAGGATCGACTAGCGGGAGTCCTGGAGCAGTTCTTC. Translation: CASSQDRLAGVLEQFF.

The rearrangement joins TRBV7-9 to TRBJ1-2, with TRBD1 matching 7 bases. With V trimmed by 4 bases and J by 8 bases, 7 bases remained unmatched. This CDR3 contains 13 residues. In germline, CDR1 is SEHNR, CDR2 FQNEAQ (reference sequence). CDR3 protein: CASSYETGRGYTF. CDR3 sequence (DNA): TGTGCCAGCAGCTACGAGACAGGGCGGGGCTACACCTTC.

The chain uses TRBV19 and TRBJ2-1; 9 bases match TRBD2. The CDR3 runs 14 residues. Germline V CDR1 and CDR2: LNHDA, SQIVND (reference sequence). V lost 5 bases, J lost 7 bases, and 6 bases stayed unmatched. CDR3 DNA sequence: TGTGCCAGTAGTCGCGGCGGGGGGGCTAATGAGCAGTTCTTC. Translating it yields CASSRGGGANEQFF.

The chain combines TRBV27 with TRBJ2-5; TRBD1 aligns across 9 bases. Trimming at V came to 6 bases and at J to 2 bases, leaving 7 bases not matched to a gene. Germline V lookup: CDR1 MNHEY, CDR2 SMNVEV (reference sequence). The CDR3 covers 15 residues. As DNA, the CDR3 is TGTGCCAGCAGAAGACAGGGGGGGAAACAAGAGACCCAGTACTTC. Translated, it gives CASRRQGGKQETQYF.

The chain links TRBV2 to TRBJ2-7; a possible D gene is TRBD1 (5 bases). The CDR3 totals 15 residues. Germline values: CDR1 SNHLY, CDR2 FYNNEI. With 5 bases removed from V and 0 bases from J, the gap between germline ends came to 14 bases. CDR3 sequence (DNA): TGTGCCAGCAGTTACGGACACCTCAACTCCTACGAGCAGTACTTC. Translated: CASSYGHLNSYEQYF.

V is TRBV4-1 and J is TRBJ1-1; 9 bases map to TRBD1. J gave up 5 bases and V 0 bases, and 4 bases lay outside the gene matches. The CDR3 has 15 amino acids. The germline V gene has CDR1 MGHRA and CDR2 YSYEKL. The CDR3 spells CASSQEETGGTEAFF. The CDR3 region has the DNA TGCGCCAGCAGCCAAGAAGAGACAGGGGGAACTGAAGCTTTCTTT.

This chain connects TRBV6-1 to TRBJ2-7; unclear D gene. Deletions cut 4 bases from V and 3 bases from J, with 4 bases between. The germline V gene encodes CDR1 MNHNS and CDR2 SASEGT. The CDR3 has 11 amino acids. CDR3 amino acids: CASSALYEQYF. The CDR3 region has the DNA TGTGCCAGCAGTGCCCTCTACGAGCAGTACTTC.

This clone has more than one count but fewer than ten. The V and J genes are TRBV18 and TRBJ1-1; TRBD1 is a possible D gene (6 bases). Germline V gene data show CDR1 as KGHSH and CDR2 as LQKENI. The CDR3 extends over 14 amino acids. V dropped 1 base and J dropped 1 base, with 7 bases sitting between them. The CDR3 here is CASSPLDRNTEAFF. The CDR3 coding sequence is TGTGCCAGCTCACCACTGGACAGGAACACTGAAGCTTTCTTT.

The chain is built from TRBV29-1 and TRBJ1-4; TRBD1 matches 7 bases. V shed 7 bases and J 8 bases; nucleotides not matched to a gene: 10. The CDR3 loop spans 13 amino acids. Looked up from germline, CDR1 is SQVTM and CDR2 is ANQGSEA. The CDR3 coding sequence is TGCAGCGCCTTTTCTGAGACAGGGGAAAAACTGTTTTTT. Translating gives CSAFSETGEKLFF.

The CDR3 coding sequence is TGCAGCGTTGAACGTAGAGCAGCTAGAACGAGCGGCTACACCTTC. Translating it yields CSVERRAARTSGYTF. V is TRBV29-1 and J is TRBJ1-2; no definite D call. Per germline, CDR1 SQVTM and CDR2 ANQGSEA. Trimming stripped 2 bases from V and 8 bases from J, with 21 bases between. This CDR3 is 15 amino acids long.

The chain combines TRBV20-1 with TRBJ1-2; 7 bases are shared with TRBD1. V lost 5 bases, J lost 8 bases, and 2 bases stayed unmatched. The germline V gene has CDR1 DFQATT and CDR2 SNEGSKA (reference sequence). The CDR3 contains 10 residues. CDR3 region: CSAADRGYTF. The CDR3 DNA is TGCAGTGCTGCGGACAGGGGCTACACCTTC.

This clone was observed a handful of times. This chain uses TRBV5-5 with TRBJ1-3, with D uncertain. Per the germline V gene, CDR1 is SGHKS and CDR2 is YYEKEE (reference sequence). Trimming took off 6 bases at V and 4 bases at J, with 14 bases between the two ends. This CDR3 has 14 amino acids. CDR3 region: CASTLFRGGNTIYF. CDR3 coding DNA: TGTGCCAGCACCCTCTTCAGAGGAGGAAACACCATATATTTT.